A single sample gave rise to the 10 T cell receptor beta chains below, sequenced in a study of T cells in Graves' hyperthyroidism and ophthalmopathy (dated by TCRdb to between 2017 and 2020). Libraries were made using multiplex PCR. Sequencing was carried out with an Illumina HiSeq 2000. Amplification of TCR beta CDR3 regions was carried out from RNA transcripts. A first-round RT-PCR of the TCR CDR3 used the HTBI primer set with the Qiagen OneStep RT-PCR kit. TCRdb reran the public reads through fastp at Q25 and MiXCR, keeping productive beta chains. Merged by CDR3 protein, the rows form single entries marked with the most common genes and DNA. The sample contains roughly 360,000 distinct CDR3 sequences, roughly 13% of them found a single time. The ten largest clones take up about 20% of the sample. Sample: blood. These receptors all come from a man aged 25 to 40 with Graves' hyperthyroidism that later progressed to Graves' ophthalmopathy.

This clonotype was detected only a few times. The chain combines TRBV19 with TRBJ1-5; maybe TRBD1 (6 bases). Germline CDR1 LNHDA, CDR2 SQIVND (reference sequence). Trimming shortened V by 4 bases and J by 0 bases, and 13 bases separated the two germline ends. The CDR3 loop spans 16 amino acids. CDR3 nucleotides: TGTGCCAGTAGTACTAGGGGACATTATAGCAATCAGCCCCAGCATTTT. It translates to CASSTRGHYSNQPQHF. The full variable domain, its missing parts supplied by reference TRBV19 and TRBJ1-5, is DGGITQSPKYLFRKEGQNVTLSCEQNLNHDAMYWYRQDPGQGLRLIYYSQIVNDFQKGDIAEGYSVSREKKESFPLTVTSAQKNPTAFYLCASSTRGHYSNQPQHFGDGTRLSIL.

V and J are TRBV12-3 or TRBV12-4 and TRBJ1-2; possible D gene TRBD1, 6 bases. This CDR3 comprises 16 residues. V gave up 7 bases and J gave up 8 bases, with 26 bases separating them. The CDR3 DNA sequence: TGTGCCAGCACCCCGGGGGGCTCAGGCCGACGGGGGGGCTACACCTTC. This codes for CASTPGGSGRRGGYTF.

The table lists this clonotype with many counts. The V call is TRBV18, the J call TRBJ2-1; D is perhaps TRBD2 (6 bases). V was clipped by 2 bases and J by 6 bases, with 8 bases between them. This CDR3 spans 13 amino acids. Germline CDR1 KGHSH, CDR2 LQKENI. The CDR3 region has the DNA TGTGCCAGCTCACCAGGGACTTCCAATGAGCAGTTCTTC. Translated, it gives CASSPGTSNEQFF.

This clonotype has at least ten counts. This rearrangement joins TRBV7-9 to TRBJ1-5; D is uncertain. Deletions cut 3 bases from V and 0 bases from J, with 6 bases between. Germline CDR1 SEHNR, CDR2 FQNEAQ (reference sequence). There are 14 residues in the CDR3. The CDR3 protein is CASSFWDSNQPQHF. The DNA for the CDR3 is TGTGCCAGCAGCTTCTGGGATAGCAATCAGCCCCAGCATTTT.

This clonotype was detected many times. The chain uses TRBV4-1 and TRBJ1-1, with 7 bases aligning to TRBD1. The V and J ends lost 0 bases and 11 bases, in that order; junction bases with no gene match: 15. Per germline, CDR1 MGHRA and CDR2 YSYEKL. The CDR3 sequence is 16 residues long. CDR3 nucleotide sequence: TGCGCCAGCAGCCAAGATCGAGTAGGGGGCCCCACGTCGGCTTTCTTT. Amino acids: CASSQDRVGGPTSAFF.

Ten or more counts support this clonotype. The chain is built from TRBV12-3 or TRBV12-4 and TRBJ1-5; weak D call: TRBD1 (5 bases). V gave up 6 bases and J gave up 12 bases, with 18 bases separating them. This CDR3 is built from 13 residues. The CDR3 is CASSPSSGGGQHF. DNA for the CDR3: TGTGCCAGCAGCCCCTCTAGTGGGGGGGGCCAGCATTTT.

The rearrangement links TRBV5-5 to TRBJ2-1; no reliable D call. CDR3 size: 13 residues. V was clipped by 0 bases and J by 8 bases, with 9 bases between them. The germline V gene has CDR1 SGHKS and CDR2 YYEKEE (reference sequence). The CDR3 nucleotides read TGTGCCAGCAGCTTGGACCTGGGCCATGAGCAGTTCTTC. Translation: CASSLDLGHEQFF.

This clonotype was observed a handful of times. A much larger clone is a single base away; this may be a read error. The conserved phenylalanine or tryptophan is not found at the CDR3 terminus, so this likely reflects a read error. The CDR3 is CASSPRAPNTEAFL. The CDR3 DNA reads as TGTGCCAGCAGCCCCCGGGCCCCGAACACTGAAGCTTTCCTT. The chain joins TRBV9 to TRBJ1-1, with unresolved D. Germline V lookup: CDR1 SGDLS, CDR2 YYNGEE. Deletions cut 4 bases from V and 1 base from J, with 11 bases between. The CDR3 covers 14 residues.

This clonotype has a handful of counts. V gene TRBV12-3 or TRBV12-4 combines with J gene TRBJ2-7, with 11 bases aligning to TRBD2. The V segment lost 6 bases and the J segment 3 bases; nucleotides outside the gene matches: 7. The CDR3 has 15 residues. CDR3 protein: CASSPTSGGFYEQYF. The CDR3 DNA sequence: TGTGCCAGCAGCCCAACTAGCGGGGGATTCTACGAGCAGTACTTC.

This clonotype was seen only a few times. The chain combines TRBV5-1 with TRBJ1-3; D unclear. The V gene's germline CDR1 is SGHRS and CDR2 YFSETQ. The V end was cut by 1 base, the J end by 3 bases, with 8 bases between. The length of the CDR3 is 14 residues. CDR3: CASSLSTFGNTIYF. CDR3 coding DNA: TGCGCCAGCAGCTTGAGCACTTTTGGAAACACCATATATTTT.